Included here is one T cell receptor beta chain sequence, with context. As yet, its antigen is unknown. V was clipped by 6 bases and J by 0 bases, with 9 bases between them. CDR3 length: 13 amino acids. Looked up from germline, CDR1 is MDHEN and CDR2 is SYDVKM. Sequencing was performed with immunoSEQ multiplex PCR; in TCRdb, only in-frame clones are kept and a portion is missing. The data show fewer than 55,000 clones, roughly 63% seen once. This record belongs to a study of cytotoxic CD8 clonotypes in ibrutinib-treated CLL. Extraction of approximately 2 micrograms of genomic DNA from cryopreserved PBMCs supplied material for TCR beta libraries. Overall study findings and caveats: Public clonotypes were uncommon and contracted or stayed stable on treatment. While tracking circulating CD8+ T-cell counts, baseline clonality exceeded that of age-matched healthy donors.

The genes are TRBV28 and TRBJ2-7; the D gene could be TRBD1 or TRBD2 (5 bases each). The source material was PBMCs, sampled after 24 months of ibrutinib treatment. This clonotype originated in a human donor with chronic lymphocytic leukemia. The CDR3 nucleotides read TGTGCCAGCAGGGACACTAGCTCCTACGAGCAGTACTTC. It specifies CASRDTSSYEQYF. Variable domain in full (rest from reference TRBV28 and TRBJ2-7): DVKVTQSSRYLVKRTGEKVFLECVQDMDHENMFWYRQDPGLGLRLIYFSYDVKMKEKGDIPEGYSVSREKKERFSLILESASTNQTSMYLCASRDTSSYEQYFGPGTRLTVT.